This T cell receptor (beta chain) originates from a study of CD8 T cells in ankylosing spondylitis. Study-level findings and limits: Apparently characteristic of ankylosing spondylitis blood was a TCR beta motif (eight highly homologous variants).

About this clonotype itself: The antigen remains undetermined.

The CDR3 spans 14 residues. With V trimmed by 0 bases and J by 1 base, 0 bases remained unmatched. The germline V gene encodes CDR1 MNHEY and CDR2 SMNVEV (reference sequence). TCRdb independently ran MiXCR on the 5' RACE reads; one entry per CDR3 protein. The sample lists roughly 350,000 distinct CDR3 sequences, approximately 8.2% seen once, with about 14% in the top ten. The V call is TRBV27, the J call TRBJ2-7, with 7 nucleotides matching TRBD2. This TCR was recovered from a male donor with ankylosing spondylitis. Sequenced: blood, either unsorted or a sorted T cell fraction (not recorded which). CDR3 residues: CASSLSGRSYEQYF. The CDR3 DNA is TGTGCCAGCAGTTTATCCGGGAGGTCCTACGAGCAGTACTTC.